The 21 T cell receptor beta chains below all came from one sample that was sequenced in a study of vaccination and CD4 T cells after COVID-19. Antigen specificity for these receptors is unknown. Regarding treatment: roughly 10-day PBMC culture with coronavirus spike peptide pools or control peptides (ViraFEST assay). Researchers used the Oncomine TCR Beta short-read assay to sequence DNA from cultured CD4+ T cells. One entry per CDR3 protein, called by TCRdb with MiXCR from the PCR reads. The profile shows around 13,000 distinct CDR3 sequences, 35% to 45% of them singletons. Source material: cultured CD4+ T cells from blood. These receptors all stem from a human donor with COVID-19.

This clonotype was counted only a few times. The chain carries TRBV15 and TRBJ2-1, with TRBD2 identical over 10 bases. The germline V gene has CDR1 LNHNV and CDR2 YYDKDF (reference sequence). V dropped 0 bases and J dropped 8; count of bases not matched to a gene: 4. The CDR3 consists of 15 residues. This CDR3 is CATSREASGGDEQFF. The CDR3 region has the DNA TGTGCCACCAGCAGAGAGGCTAGCGGGGGCGATGAGCAGTTCTTC.

This clonotype turned up a few times. The gene calls are TRBV10-3 and TRBJ1-2, with D uncertain. Germline CDR1 is ENHRY and CDR2 is SYGVKD. The CDR3 spans 15 residues. The V end lost 8 bases, the J end lost 0 bases, and 16 bases lay between the germline ends. CDR3 residues: CAISTPTETNYGYTF. Written as DNA, the CDR3 is TGTGCCATCTCTACCCCGACGGAGACTAACTATGGCTACACCTTC.

In its sample, this clonotype was seen once. V usage is TRBV12-3 or TRBV12-4 and J usage is TRBJ1-1; D unclear. Between the trimmed V and J ends, which lost 6 bases and 1 base, there was a span of 12 bases. This CDR3 has 14 amino acids. For the CDR3, the DNA is TGTGCCAGCAGCCCTCGAACAAGGAACACTGAAGCTTTCTTT. Translated: CASSPRTRNTEAFF.

This clonotype turned up a few times. V is TRBV11-2 and J is TRBJ1-1; D remains unclear. Looked up from germline, CDR1 is SGHAT and CDR2 is FQNNGV. The CDR3 is 13 amino acids. The V end lost 0 bases, the J end lost 8 bases, and 10 bases lay between the germline ends. The CDR3 sequence is CASSLDLSEEAFF. In DNA form, the CDR3 reads TGTGCCAGCAGCTTAGATCTATCAGAAGAAGCTTTCTTT.

This clonotype has more than one count but fewer than ten. V gene TRBV6-2 or TRBV6-3 combines with J gene TRBJ1-3; 8 bases align to TRBD1. Germline trimming cut 5 bases from V and 4 bases from J; bases unmatched to any gene: 4. The CDR3 sequence is 14 residues long. Per the germline V gene, CDR1 is MNHEY and CDR2 is SVGEGT. CDR3 loop: CASSDRGEGNTIYF. CDR3 nucleotide sequence: TGTGCCAGCAGTGACAGGGGAGAAGGAAACACCATATATTTT.

The chain couples TRBV5-1 to TRBJ2-7, with D tentatively TRBD2 (5 bases). The CDR3 is 15 residues long. Trimming took off 1 base at V and 2 bases at J, with 13 bases between the two ends. CDR1 and CDR2 (germline): SGHRS, YFSETQ. Here the CDR3 DNA reads TGCGCCAGCAGCTTGACGGGGTGGGGAACCTACGAGCAGTACTTC. Translation gives CASSLTGWGTYEQYF.

This clonotype showed up just a few times. The rearrangement uses TRBV2 and TRBJ1-1; D possibly corresponds to TRBD1 (5 bases). Germline V CDR1 and CDR2: SNHLY, FYNNEI. CDR3 length: 13 residues. The V gene lost 6 bases and the J gene lost 0 bases, with 8 bases spanning the gap. DNA for the CDR3: TGTGCCAGCAGGGGACCGTTGAACACTGAAGCTTTCTTT. Encoded protein: CASRGPLNTEAFF.

The chain carries TRBV4-1 and TRBJ2-5, with 13 bases aligning to TRBD2. The CDR3 spans 16 residues. From germline, CDR1 is MGHRA and CDR2 YSYEKL. V lost 2 bases, J lost 4 bases, and 4 bases stayed unmatched. The CDR3 DNA reads TGCGCCAGCAGCCAAACTAGCGGGGGGGTAATAGAGACCCAGTACTTC. This gives the protein CASSQTSGGVIETQYF.

The chain carries TRBV5-1 and TRBJ1-2, with D unclear. Trimming took off 5 bases at V and 4 bases at J, with 18 bases between the two ends. Germline V gene sequence: CDR1 SGHRS, CDR2 YFSETQ. CDR3 length: 15 amino acids. DNA for the CDR3: TGCGCCAGCAGGGATGGATCCGTAACCTCCTATGGCTACACCTTC. Protein sequence: CASRDGSVTSYGYTF.

This clonotype showed up just a few times. V and J are TRBV7-2 and TRBJ1-1; unclear D gene. This CDR3 is built from 11 residues. Germline V CDR1 and CDR2: SGHTA, FQGNSA. Trimming left V 3 bases short and J 11 bases short, with 10 bases between. CDR3 sequence: CASSLSAAAFF. CDR3 bases: TGTGCCAGCAGCTTGTCGGCCGCGGCTTTCTTT.

This chain uses TRBV7-3 with TRBJ2-7, with D unclear. V was clipped by 5 bases and J by 3 bases, with 14 bases between them. Germline V lookup: CDR1 SGHTA, CDR2 FQGTGA. The CDR3 is made up of 14 amino acids. This chain's CDR3 is CASSQGRLSYEQYF. CDR3 coding DNA: TGTGCCAGCAGCCAAGGACGTTTGAGCTACGAGCAGTACTTC.

A note on this clonotype: At one end the junction does not follow the germline gene, possibly because of a read error. The J gene is TRBJ2-4, the V gene TRBV19; D is unresolved. The CDR3 extends over 12 amino acids. Germline CDR1 reads LNHDA; CDR2 reads SQIVND (reference sequence). CDR3 protein: CVSSWTPNIQYF. CDR3 nucleotide sequence: TGTGTCAGTAGTTGGACCCCCAACATTCAGTACTTC.

This clonotype was counted once. The CDR3 DNA is TGTGCCAGCAGCCCAAGGGGATGGGCCGGCGAGCAGTACTTC. It is translated as CASSPRGWAGEQYF. The chain combines TRBV7-2 with TRBJ2-7, with a tentative D call TRBD1 (5 bases). V lost 5 bases, J lost 6 bases, and 17 bases lay in between. The CDR3 contains 14 residues. Germline V gene data show CDR1 as SGHTA and CDR2 as FQGNSA. Combining the CDR3 with reference TRBV7-2 and TRBJ2-7 gives the whole variable domain GAGVSQSPSNKVTEKGKDVELRCDPISGHTALYWYRQSLGQGLEFLIYFQGNSAPDKSGLPSDRFSAERTGGSVSTLTIQRTQQEDSAVYLCASSPRGWAGEQYFGPGTRLTVT.

This clonotype was counted only a few times. This chain connects TRBV28 to TRBJ1-2, with 8 nucleotides matching TRBD1. This CDR3 is built from 13 residues. Unmatched junction bases numbered 8, after V lost 9 bases and J lost 5 bases. Germline V gives CDR1 MDHEN, CDR2 SYDVKM. As DNA, the CDR3 is TGTGCCAGTCACGGACAGGGAAGGTATGGCTACACCTTC. Translation gives CASHGQGRYGYTF.

This sequence joins TRBV7-8 and TRBJ2-5, with TRBD1 matching over 10 bases. The junction had 4 bases not matched to a gene; V was cut back by 1 base and J by 2 bases. In germline, CDR1 is SGHVS, CDR2 FQNEAQ. The CDR3 sequence is 16 residues long. The CDR3 DNA is TGTGCCAGCAGCTTAGGAGACAGGGGGCTACAAGAGACCCAGTACTTC. Its translation is CASSLGDRGLQETQYF.

The chain links TRBV20-1 to TRBJ1-2; tentative D call: TRBD1 (6 bases). The V gene's germline CDR1 is DFQATT and CDR2 SNEGSKA (reference sequence). The CDR3 length is 13 residues. Trimming removed 3 bases from V and 4 bases from J, with 12 bases in between. The CDR3 reads CSASSGQIYGYTF. The CDR3 DNA reads TGCAGTGCTAGTTCCGGACAGATCTATGGCTACACCTTC.

The CDR3 sequence: CASSELTGTGGRVAFF. In DNA, the CDR3 is TGTGCCAGCAGCGAGCTTACCGGGACAGGGGGCCGAGTAGCTTTCTTT. The chain recombines TRBV6-1 with TRBJ1-1; 12 nucleotides agree with TRBD1. The junction had 15 bases not matched to a gene; V was cut back by 6 bases and J by 10 bases. The CDR3 is 16 residues long. The germline V gene has CDR1 MNHNS and CDR2 SASEGT.

The chain combines TRBV29-1 with TRBJ1-2; 8 bases map to TRBD1. In germline, CDR1 is SQVTM, CDR2 ANQGSEA. This CDR3 comprises 14 residues. With 7 bases clipped from V and 4 bases from J, the junction kept 11 bases outside the gene matches. The CDR3 DNA reads TGCAGCGCCATTCTCGGACAGGGTATCTATGGCTACACCTTC. Protein product: CSAILGQGIYGYTF. Together with reference TRBV29-1 and TRBJ1-2, the CDR3 gives the full variable domain: SAVISQKPSRDICQRGTSLTIQCQVDSQVTMMFWYRQQPGQSLTLIATANQGSEATYESGFVIDKFPISRPNLTFSTLTVSNMSPEDSSIYLCSAILGQGIYGYTFGSGTRLTVV.

The rearrangement joins TRBV6-1 to TRBJ1-2; D possibly corresponds to TRBD1 (6 bases). The V and J ends lost 10 bases and 3 bases respectively, with 15 bases between them. The CDR3 loop spans 13 amino acids. Germline V gene lookup returns CDR1 MNHNS and CDR2 SASEGT. The CDR3 spells CANRAAADYGYTF. The DNA of the CDR3 is TGTGCCAACAGGGCTGCCGCGGACTATGGCTACACCTTC.

The chain employs TRBV6-5 and TRBJ2-3, with 9 bases lining up with TRBD2. This CDR3 spans 15 amino acids. Germline assignment: CDR1 MNHEY and CDR2 SVGAGI. V lost 2 bases, J lost 9 bases, and 9 bases stayed unmatched. The CDR3 loop reads CASSYAGGPEQTQYF. In DNA, the CDR3 is TGTGCCAGCAGTTACGCGGGGGGGCCAGAACAAACGCAGTATTTT.

This clonotype appeared a few times. The rearrangement uses TRBV10-3 and TRBJ2-2, with a possible D match to TRBD2 (7 bases). The length of the CDR3 is 14 residues. V was cut by 6 bases and J by 6 bases, with 14 bases left in between. CDR1 and CDR2 (germline): ENHRY, SYGVKD. CDR3 nucleotide sequence: TGTGCCATCAGAGGAACGGGGGGCGCCGGGGAGCTGTTTTTT. The encoded protein is CAIRGTGGAGELFF.